The 22 T cell receptor beta chains presented below share a single source sample, sequenced in a study of cytomegalovirus exposure and HLA in healthy donors. PCR involved 60 Vbeta and 13 Jbeta primers. Generated by immunoSEQ multiplex PCR, the TCRdb table keeps only in-frame clones and is missing some. Of around 150,000 clones detected, roughly 79% appear once; the ten largest clones hold roughly 13%. Sample: PBMCs. The receptors shown here come from a woman aged 45 to 65 in good health and CMV-seronegative.

The CDR3 loop is CASRLTSGSYEQYF. CDR3 sequence (DNA): TGTGCCAGCAGGCTGACTAGCGGGAGCTACGAGCAGTACTTC. The gene calls are TRBV6-6 and TRBJ2-7; 12 bases line up with TRBD2. The CDR3 is 14 amino acids. Germline loops: CDR1 MNHNY, CDR2 SVGAGI (reference sequence). V trimming: 6 bases; J trimming: 3 bases; junction bases outside the gene matches: 3.

The chain employs TRBV2 and TRBJ1-1, with D perhaps TRBD1 (5 bases). Trimming shortened V by 3 bases and J by 5 bases, and 10 bases separated the two germline ends. The CDR3 is made up of 13 amino acids. CDR1 is SNHLY and CDR2 is FYNNEI in the germline V gene. CDR3 sequence: CASSEWQGTEAFF. The CDR3 bases are TGTGCCAGCAGTGAGTGGCAGGGAACTGAAGCTTTCTTT.

J is TRBJ2-7 and V is TRBV10-3; maybe TRBD2 (7 bases). Germline CDR1 reads ENHRY; CDR2 reads SYGVKD. Trimming pared 11 bases from V and 5 bases from J, leaving 16 bases between. The CDR3 is 12 residues long. The CDR3 nucleotides are TGTGCCCTAGGGGGAGGGAGCGACGAGCAGTACTTC. Protein: CALGGGSDEQYF.

There are a few counts of this clone. This chain uses TRBV18 with TRBJ2-3; the match to TRBD1 covers 10 bases. The CDR3 runs to 17 residues. The V gene end was trimmed by 3 bases and the J gene end by 2 bases; junction bases not matched to a gene: 8. Germline V gene data show CDR1 as KGHSH and CDR2 as LQKENI. In DNA form, the CDR3 reads TGTGCCAGCTCACCGCTTGACAGGGGGCTAAACACAGATACGCAGTATTTT. Residues: CASSPLDRGLNTDTQYF.

V is TRBV7-9 and J is TRBJ1-2; 9 positions match TRBD1. Trimming took 4 bases from V and 6 from J; bases not matched to a gene: 3. The length of the CDR3 is 13 residues. Germline loops: CDR1 SEHNR, CDR2 FQNEAQ (reference sequence). CDR3 DNA: TGTGCCAGCAGCTCGACAGGGGGGAATGGCTACACCTTC. Amino acids: CASSSTGGNGYTF.

This clone was counted a few times. This chain links TRBV7-2 with TRBJ2-7; tentatively, D is TRBD2 (6 bases). This CDR3 has 15 amino acids. Trimming left V 5 bases short and J 4 bases short, with 18 bases between. Germline V gives CDR1 SGHTA, CDR2 FQGNSA. The CDR3: CASSGGAQGEYEQYF. CDR3 nucleotides: TGTGCCAGCAGCGGCGGGGCCCAAGGGGAATACGAGCAGTACTTC.

The J gene is TRBJ1-2, the V gene TRBV29-1; 11 nucleotides align to TRBD1. With V trimmed by 4 bases and J by 6 bases, 7 bases remained unmatched. The germline V gene encodes CDR1 SQVTM and CDR2 ANQGSEA. CDR3 length: 14 amino acids. CDR3 amino acids: CSVGRDRGTNGYTF. The DNA for the CDR3 is TGCAGCGTTGGCCGGGACAGGGGGACAAATGGCTACACCTTC.

The V and J genes are TRBV28 and TRBJ1-5; 9 bases map to TRBD1. Germline V lookup: CDR1 MDHEN, CDR2 SYDVKM. The CDR3 length is 17 residues. The V and J ends lost 1 base and 5 bases, in that order; junction bases with no gene match: 9. The CDR3 DNA reads TGTGCCAGCAGTTTATTCGGGGACAGGGAGAAGGATCAGCCCCAGCATTTT. Translated, it gives CASSLFGDREKDQPQHF.

V and J are TRBV4-2 and TRBJ2-1; 9 bases map to TRBD2. The CDR3 length is 17 residues. Germline CDR1 reads LGHNA; CDR2 reads YNFKEQ. Unmatched junction bases numbered 7, after V lost 4 bases and J lost 0 bases. The CDR3 nucleotides read TGTGCCAGCAGCCCAGGTGGCGGGAGGGCCTCCTACAATGAGCAGTTCTTC. Its translation: CASSPGGGRASYNEQFF.

This chain uses TRBV7-6 with TRBJ2-5, with 10 positions matching TRBD2. Trimming at V came to 4 bases and at J to 4 bases, leaving 9 bases not matched to a gene. Per the germline V gene, CDR1 is SGHVS and CDR2 is FNYEAQ. This CDR3 has 16 residues. The CDR3 region is CASSSQSLAGVETQYF. The CDR3, as DNA: TGTGCCAGCAGCTCCCAATCGCTAGCGGGGGTAGAGACCCAGTACTTC. Drawing the rest from reference TRBV7-6 and TRBJ2-5, the complete variable domain is GAGVSQSPRYKVTKRGQDVALRCDPISGHVSLYWYRQALGQGPEFLTYFNYEAQQDKSGLPNDRFSAERPEGSISTLTIQRTEQRDSAMYRCASSSQSLAGVETQYFGPGTRLLVL.

The chain links TRBV13 to TRBJ2-3, with D tentatively TRBD1 (6 bases). CDR1 is PRHDT and CDR2 is FYEKMQ in the germline V gene (reference sequence). V was clipped by 4 bases and J by 1 base, with 21 bases between them. This CDR3 spans 18 amino acids. The CDR3 DNA is TGTGCCAGCAGCTCAGGTGATGTCCAGGGGACACGCACAGATACGCAGTATTTT. Amino acids: CASSSGDVQGTRTDTQYF.

This clone was picked up a small number of times. The chain uses TRBV4-3 and TRBJ1-1; no reliable D call. Trimming pared 0 bases from V and 0 bases from J, leaving 8 bases between. Germline-derived CDR1 and CDR2 are LGHNA and YSLEER. The CDR3 loop spans 15 amino acids. The CDR3 DNA reads as TGCGCCAGCAGCCAAGATGGCAGGATGAACACTGAAGCTTTCTTT. Protein product: CASSQDGRMNTEAFF.

V gene TRBV7-2 combines with J gene TRBJ1-6; a possible D gene is TRBD1 (5 bases). This CDR3 has 15 amino acids. V lost 5 bases and J 4 bases, leaving 12 bases between the germline ends. The V gene's germline CDR1 is SGHTA and CDR2 FQGNSA. CDR3 sequence reads: CASSLGGNYNSPLHF. The CDR3 region has the DNA TGTGCCAGCAGCCTCGGGGGAAATTATAATTCACCCCTCCACTTT.

The chain combines TRBV7-2 with TRBJ2-2, with TRBD2 matching 14 bases. Germline loops: CDR1 SGHTA, CDR2 FQGNSA. The CDR3 has 17 amino acids. V trimming: 5 bases; J trimming: 4 bases; junction bases outside the gene matches: 6. CDR3 residues: CASSLGLAGGSTGELFF. CDR3 coding DNA: TGTGCCAGCAGCCTCGGACTAGCGGGAGGATCCACCGGGGAGCTGTTTTTT.

The rearrangement uses TRBV9 and TRBJ1-4, with TRBD1 matching over 12 bases. The V gene end was trimmed by 3 bases and the J gene end by 11 bases; junction bases not matched to a gene: 8. CDR1 and CDR2 from the germline V gene are SGDLS and YYNGEE. CDR3 size: 15 residues. The CDR3 nucleotides are TGTGCCAGCAGCGCTGGGACAGGGGGCAGGGGCAAACTGTTTTTT. It codes for CASSAGTGGRGKLFF.

This clone was observed a single time. The chain joins TRBV6-4 to TRBJ2-3; 9 bases agree with TRBD2. Trimming took 4 bases from V and 0 from J; bases not matched to a gene: 2. This CDR3 comprises 15 residues. Germline V gene lookup returns CDR1 MRHNA and CDR2 SNTAGT. The CDR3 loop reads CASSASGASTDTQYF. In DNA, the CDR3 is TGTGCCAGCAGTGCTAGCGGGGCTAGCACAGATACGCAGTATTTT.

This clone occurred a few times. The chain carries TRBV7-2 and TRBJ1-6, with D possibly being TRBD1 (6 bases). Deletions cut 3 bases from V and 10 bases from J, with 16 bases between. Germline values: CDR1 SGHTA, CDR2 FQGNSA. The CDR3 is made up of 15 amino acids. The CDR3 reads CASSFLPDRESPLHF. The CDR3 nucleotides read TGTGCCAGCAGCTTCCTCCCGGACAGAGAATCACCCCTCCACTTT.

The chain couples TRBV7-9 to TRBJ2-5; D is ambiguous. The V gene lost 3 bases and the J gene lost 5 bases, with 7 bases spanning the gap. There are 12 residues in the CDR3. Germline V CDR1 and CDR2: SEHNR, FQNEAQ (reference sequence). The chain's CDR3 is CASSFLLETQYF. For the CDR3, the DNA is TGTGCCAGCAGCTTTCTCTTGGAGACCCAGTACTTC.

Comment on this clone: The sample carries other DNA sequences with the same CDR3. The J gene is TRBJ2-7, the V gene TRBV6-5; the D gene is possibly TRBD1 (5 bases). CDR3 length: 11 amino acids. The germline V gene has CDR1 MNHEY and CDR2 SVGAGI. Trimming shortened V by 7 bases and J by 7 bases, and 11 bases separated the two germline ends. The CDR3 DNA reads as TGTGCCAGCATGGCAGGACATGAGCAGTACTTC. Its translation is CASMAGHEQYF.

J is TRBJ2-3 and V is TRBV5-1; possible D gene TRBD2, 5 bases. V lost 1 base, J lost 0 bases, and 12 bases lay in between. Germline assignment: CDR1 SGHRS and CDR2 YFSETQ. This CDR3 has 16 residues. The CDR3 DNA sequence: TGCGCCAGCAGCTTGTTCGGAGGCGGGAGCACAGATACGCAGTATTTT. Amino acid sequence: CASSLFGGGSTDTQYF.

V is TRBV11-2 and J is TRBJ2-1; no clear D. Germline V gene lookup returns CDR1 SGHAT and CDR2 FQNNGV. This CDR3 spans 13 amino acids. The ends were cut back, 1 base at V and 7 bases at J, with 8 bases in the middle. The CDR3 reads CASSLVFTNEQFF. CDR3 in DNA: TGTGCCAGCAGCTTAGTCTTCACTAATGAGCAGTTCTTC.

V usage is TRBV7-2 and J usage is TRBJ2-2; perhaps TRBD2 as D (7 bases). CDR3 length: 16 residues. Per germline, CDR1 SGHTA and CDR2 FQGNSA. Between the trimmed V and J ends, which lost 4 bases and 6 bases, there was a span of 18 bases. CDR3 protein: CASSSVGGRRAGELFF. CDR3 in DNA: TGTGCCAGCAGCTCGGTCGGGGGGCGCAGAGCCGGGGAGCTGTTTTTT.